This T cell receptor (beta chain) was documented in a study of blood T cells in healthy people across ages. V lost 1 base and J lost 1, with 11 bases in between. The CDR3 has 15 amino acids. The germline CDR1 and CDR2 sequences are SGHTA and FQGNSA. The authors ran a second PCR of roughly 6 to 12 cycles using a sample-barcoded 5' primer and a J-beta primer mix. TCRdb fed the 5' RACE reads into MiXCR, producing one record per CDR3 protein. This table has about 580,000 distinct CDR3 sequences, around 48% appearing once. The clonotype was recovered from a man older than 75 in good health. The gene calls are TRBV7-2 and TRBJ2-7; no firm D call. Sequenced sample: blood. The CDR3 DNA reads TGTGCCAGCAGCTTAGTCGGCCAGACTTCCTACGAGCAGTACTTC. This sequence encodes CASSLVGQTSYEQYF.